The 31 T cell receptor beta chains below all came from one sample that was sequenced in a study of blood T cell repertoires in COVID-19. Sequenced by immunoSEQ multiplex PCR; TCRdb stores in-frame clones only, minus some. The data hold under 200,000 clones, with about 86% observed a single time. Sequencing was carried out using PBMCs or T cells enriched from blood (not recorded which). These receptor sequences come from a woman between 50 and 59 years old in a cohort exposed to, infected with or recovered from COVID-19 (not recorded which).

The CDR3 bases are TGTGCCAGCTCATCAGGGACAGGGGGCATAGGGGAGCAGTACTTC. This gives the protein CASSSGTGGIGEQYF. The chain carries TRBV18 and TRBJ2-7; 12 bases align to TRBD1. The germline gives CDR1 KGHSH, CDR2 LQKENI. The CDR3 totals 15 residues. V shed 5 bases, J shed 7 bases, and the junction held 9 bases outside the gene matches.

This clone turned up a few times. The V call is TRBV18, the J call TRBJ2-5, with 8 bases that match TRBD2. Losses at the gene ends were 2 bases for V and 4 bases for J; bases not matched to a gene: 9. This CDR3 region has 16 residues. Germline V gene data show CDR1 as KGHSH and CDR2 as LQKENI. This CDR3 reads CASSPSPPTSGETQYF. CDR3 sequence (DNA): TGTGCCAGCTCACCAAGTCCCCCTACTAGCGGAGAGACCCAGTACTTC.

This chain connects TRBV27 to TRBJ2-5; no definite D call. V lost 3 bases to trimming and J lost 2 bases, with 7 bases between them. Germline V gene data show CDR1 as MNHEY and CDR2 as SMNVEV (reference sequence). CDR3 size: 13 residues. The CDR3 here is CASSFSQQETQYF. CDR3 in DNA: TGTGCCAGCAGTTTTTCACAGCAAGAGACCCAGTACTTC.

The chain's CDR3 is CASDSNGQWGKETQYF. CDR3 coding DNA: TGTGCCAGCGACAGTAACGGACAGTGGGGTAAAGAGACCCAGTACTTC. This rearrangement joins TRBV2 to TRBJ2-5, with D possibly TRBD1 on 6 matching bases. Germline-derived CDR1 and CDR2 are SNHLY and FYNNEI. This CDR3 is built from 16 residues. Trimming removed 8 bases from V and 3 bases from J, with 22 bases in between.

This clone was seen only once. The chain's CDR3 is CATSDATGGNTGELFF. The CDR3 nucleotides are TGTGCCACCAGTGACGCGACAGGGGGGAACACCGGGGAGCTGTTTTTT. V is TRBV24-1 and J is TRBJ2-2; 9 bases are a match to TRBD1. This CDR3 comprises 16 residues. Germline-derived CDR1 and CDR2 are KGHDR and SFDVKD. Trimming at V came to 4 bases and at J to 1 base, leaving 3 bases not matched to a gene.

This clone was counted only a few times. The chain's CDR3 is CAWRLRGGLRQSYTF. CDR3 in DNA: TGTGCCTGGAGATTAAGAGGGGGCCTCAGACAGTCCTACACCTTC. The chain joins TRBV30 to TRBJ1-2; TRBD1 aligns across 7 bases. Germline loops: CDR1 GTSNPN, CDR2 SVGIG (reference sequence). The CDR3 loop spans 15 amino acids. Trimming took 3 bases from V and 10 from J; bases not matched to a gene: 17. Drawing the rest from reference TRBV30 and TRBJ1-2, the complete variable domain is SQTIHQWPATLVQPVGSPLSLECTVEGTSNPNLYWYRQAAGRGLQLLFYSVGIGQISSEVPQNLSASRPQDRQFILSSKKLLLSDSGFYLCAWRLRGGLRQSYTFGSGTRLTVV.

The chain links TRBV29-1 to TRBJ2-1; 7 bases fit TRBD2. Germline trimming cut 3 bases from V and 12 bases from J; bases unmatched to any gene: 11. The germline CDR1 and CDR2 sequences are SQVTM and ANQGSEA. This CDR3 contains 13 residues. CDR3 residues: CSVEGLLMRGQFF. In nucleotides, the CDR3 is TGCAGCGTTGAGGGACTATTGATGCGCGGGCAGTTCTTC.

This chain joins TRBV27 and TRBJ1-5; 7 bases match TRBD1. Germline V gene sequence: CDR1 MNHEY, CDR2 SMNVEV (reference sequence). The CDR3 sequence is 17 residues long. V dropped 0 bases and J dropped 2; count of bases not matched to a gene: 7. The CDR3 is CASSLSGGPAGNQPQHF. Written as DNA, the CDR3 is TGTGCCAGCAGTTTATCAGGGGGCCCGGCAGGCAATCAGCCCCAGCATTTT.

V usage is TRBV10-1 and J usage is TRBJ1-5, with TRBD1 matching 8 bases. Germline CDR1 reads WNHNN; CDR2 reads SYGVQD (reference sequence). V was pared by 7 bases and J by 1 base, with 12 bases of the junction left unmatched. The CDR3 contains 17 residues. CDR3 nucleotide sequence: TGCGCCAGCATCCCCGACAGGGGACCCCGAAGCAATCAGCCCCAGCATTTT. Residues: CASIPDRGPRSNQPQHF.

The chain carries TRBV30 and TRBJ1-3, with 12 bases fitting TRBD1. Trimming took 6 bases from V and 0 from J; bases not matched to a gene: 12. This CDR3 has 18 residues. Germline V lookup: CDR1 GTSNPN, CDR2 SVGIG (reference sequence). CDR3: CACKSGTGGLPSGNTIYF. The CDR3 bases are TGTGCCTGTAAATCCGGGACAGGGGGCCTCCCCTCTGGAAACACCATATATTTT.

The chain carries TRBV7-2 and TRBJ2-7; 10 positions agree with TRBD2. Trimming took 8 bases from V and 3 from J; bases not matched to a gene: 4. The CDR3 runs to 13 residues. CDR1 is SGHTA, CDR2 FQGNSA, per germline. DNA for the CDR3: TGTGCCAGCCGGGGGACTAGCGTCTACGAGCAGTACTTC. Protein product: CASRGTSVYEQYF.

The chain is built from TRBV7-8 and TRBJ2-7, with D possibly being TRBD2 (6 bases). Trimming took 2 bases from V and 4 from J, leaving 18 bases between them. Germline CDR1 SGHVS, CDR2 FQNEAQ. This CDR3 region has 16 residues. CDR3 DNA sequence: TGTGCCAGCAGCTTACGCGGGGACGTACAGACTTACGAGCAGTACTTC. This codes for CASSLRGDVQTYEQYF.

The rearrangement uses TRBV3-1 (or the pseudogene TRBV3-2) and TRBJ2-5, with a possible D match to TRBD1 (5 bases). Trimming left V 3 bases short and J 5 bases short, with 22 bases between. Per germline, CDR1 LGHDT and CDR2 YNNKEL (reference sequence). CDR3 length: 17 amino acids. The DNA for the CDR3 is TGTGCCAGCAGCCAGGGATCCCGGACACTTATTGTGGAGACCCAGTACTTC. Amino acid sequence: CASSQGSRTLIVETQYF.

The chain is built from TRBV5-4 and TRBJ1-1; D may be TRBD1 (6 bases). Germline V CDR1 and CDR2: SGHNT, YYREEE (reference sequence). V dropped 0 bases and J dropped 4 bases, with 13 bases sitting between them. This CDR3 is 15 amino acids long. In DNA form, the CDR3 reads TGTGCCAGCAGCTTGGAGCAAGGACAGCTCACTGAAGCTTTCTTT. Its protein product is CASSLEQGQLTEAFF.

The chain employs TRBV19 and TRBJ1-1; D not certain. Germline V gene data show CDR1 as LNHDA and CDR2 as SQIVND (reference sequence). V was clipped by 10 bases and J by 0 bases, with 12 bases between them. This CDR3 comprises 13 residues. The CDR3 DNA reads as TGTGCCACCCTAGGATTGTTGAACACTGAAGCTTTCTTT. Protein product: CATLGLLNTEAFF. The variable domain in full, completed from reference TRBV19 and TRBJ1-1, reads DGGITQSPKYLFRKEGQNVTLSCEQNLNHDAMYWYRQDPGQGLRLIYYSQIVNDFQKGDIAEGYSVSREKKESFPLTVTSAQKNPTAFYLCATLGLLNTEAFFGQGTRLTVV.

This chain links TRBV11-2 with TRBJ2-1; 7 bases match TRBD2. The junction had 6 bases not matched to a gene; V was cut back by 5 bases and J by 8 bases. This CDR3 contains 13 residues. CDR1 is SGHAT and CDR2 is FQNNGV in the germline V gene. The CDR3 region is CASSISGSDEQFF. The CDR3 nucleotides read TGTGCCAGCAGCATTAGCGGGTCCGATGAGCAGTTCTTC.

The chain joins TRBV12-3 or TRBV12-4 to TRBJ2-1; D is unclear. The V and J ends lost 8 bases and 7 bases respectively, with 9 bases between them. CDR3 length equals 11 residues. In DNA, the CDR3 is TGTGCCAGCCATATGAGGAATGAGCAGTTCTTC. Residues: CASHMRNEQFF.

The chain couples TRBV2 to TRBJ1-5; D is uncertain. Germline V lookup: CDR1 SNHLY, CDR2 FYNNEI. Deletions cut 4 bases from V and 0 bases from J, with 13 bases between. The CDR3 has 16 amino acids. CDR3 region: CASSGTSGYSNQPQHF. CDR3 nucleotide sequence: TGTGCCAGCAGTGGAACCTCAGGATATAGCAATCAGCCCCAGCATTTT.

The chain couples TRBV6-1 to TRBJ2-2; 7 bases match TRBD2. CDR1 is MNHNS, CDR2 SASEGT, per germline. J lost 6 bases, V lost 2 bases, and 6 bases had no gene match. CDR3 size: 15 residues. Here the CDR3 reads CASSESVGGAGELFF. In DNA, the CDR3 is TGTGCCAGCAGTGAATCGGTTGGGGGGGCCGGGGAGCTGTTTTTT.

The V call is TRBV7-8, the J call TRBJ2-7; a weak D match, TRBD2 (6 bases). The ends were cut back, 5 bases at V and 5 bases at J, with 10 bases in the middle. The CDR3 is made up of 12 amino acids. CDR1 and CDR2 (germline): SGHVS, FQNEAQ. DNA for the CDR3: TGTGCCAGCAGCCCTACTAGCAACGAGCAGTACTTC. It is translated as CASSPTSNEQYF.

The rearrangement uses TRBV4-2 and TRBJ2-7, with 14 bases identical to TRBD2. Germline V gene data show CDR1 as LGHNA and CDR2 as YNFKEQ. Trimming cost V 5 bases and J 6 bases; bases outside gene matches: 9. The CDR3 totals 16 residues. CDR3 nucleotide sequence: TGTGCCAGCAGCGCCTACGGGACTAGCGGGAGAGGCGAGCAGTACTTC. This gives the protein CASSAYGTSGRGEQYF.

The genes are TRBV2 and TRBJ2-4; tentatively, D is TRBD1 (6 bases). Germline CDR1 is SNHLY and CDR2 is FYNNEI. The germline V and J ends were trimmed by 2 bases and 12 bases, with 11 bases remaining between them. This CDR3 has 12 amino acids. The CDR3 region is CASSEFGQTQYF. DNA of the CDR3: TGTGCCAGCAGTGAATTTGGACAGACTCAGTACTTC.

A single count supports this clone. This rearrangement joins TRBV4-1 to TRBJ2-3; unclear D gene. Trimming shortened V by 5 bases and J by 4 bases, and 13 bases separated the two germline ends. This CDR3 is built from 14 residues. Germline CDR1 is MGHRA and CDR2 is YSYEKL. DNA of the CDR3: TGCGCCAGCAGCTACGCCACGCAGTCAGATACGCAGTATTTT. Its protein is CASSYATQSDTQYF.

V gene TRBV29-1 combines with J gene TRBJ1-1; D might be TRBD1 (5 bases). The CDR3 contains 13 residues. Germline loops: CDR1 SQVTM, CDR2 ANQGSEA. V dropped 6 bases and J dropped 4 bases, with 15 bases sitting between them. CDR3 sequence (DNA): TGCAGCGTCGAACTGGGAGGGACCACTGAAGCTTTCTTT. Residues: CSVELGGTTEAFF.

V usage is TRBV28 and J usage is TRBJ2-5, with D perhaps matching TRBD1 (6 bases). V lost 5 bases to trimming and J lost 0 bases, with 10 bases between them. The CDR3 has 14 amino acids. The germline V gene has CDR1 MDHEN and CDR2 SYDVKM. The CDR3 spells CASSQDRNQETQYF. The CDR3 bases are TGTGCCAGCAGTCAGGACAGAAACCAAGAGACCCAGTACTTC.

The chain joins TRBV6-1 to TRBJ1-2; 7 bases are a match to TRBD1. The V and J ends lost 4 bases and 3 bases, in that order; junction bases with no gene match: 5. The CDR3 is 14 residues long. Per the germline V gene, CDR1 is MNHNS and CDR2 is SASEGT. The CDR3 spells CASSVAQGDYGYTF. For the CDR3, the DNA is TGTGCCAGCAGTGTAGCGCAGGGGGACTATGGCTACACCTTC.

The chain joins TRBV9 to TRBJ1-5, with 8 bases identical to TRBD1. The CDR3 length is 14 residues. V dropped 4 bases and J dropped 3; count of bases not matched to a gene: 3. The germline CDR1 and CDR2 sequences are SGDLS and YYNGEE. The CDR3 spells CASSPQGDNQPQHF. CDR3 nucleotides: TGTGCCAGCAGCCCACAGGGGGACAATCAGCCCCAGCATTTT.

V usage is TRBV7-9 and J usage is TRBJ2-3, with TRBD2 matching over 7 bases. The junction had 1 base not matched to a gene; V was cut back by 5 bases and J by 8 bases. From germline, CDR1 is SEHNR and CDR2 FQNEAQ (reference sequence). This CDR3 has 11 residues. CDR3 loop: CASSRGGTQYF. The CDR3 DNA follows: TGTGCCAGCAGCCGCGGGGGTACGCAGTATTTT. The whole variable domain, remainder taken from reference TRBV7-9 and TRBJ2-3, is DTGVSQNPRHKITKRGQNVTFRCDPISEHNRLYWYRQTLGQGPEFLTYFQNEAQLEKSRLLSDRFSAERPKGSFSTLEIQRTEQGDSAMYLCASSRGGTQYFGPGTRLTVL.

This rearrangement joins TRBV30 to TRBJ1-4; 9 positions match TRBD1. Trimming removed 6 bases from V and 4 bases from J; junction bases left unmatched: 6. Germline V gene lookup returns CDR1 GTSNPN and CDR2 SVGIG (reference sequence). The CDR3 has 14 amino acids. The CDR3 protein is CACWDRANNEKLFF. CDR3 nucleotides: TGTGCCTGCTGGGACAGGGCGAATAATGAAAAACTGTTTTTT.

The chain's CDR3 is CASSVAGGFTDTQYF. The DNA of the CDR3 is TGTGCCAGCAGCGTAGCGGGAGGGTTCACAGATACGCAGTATTTT. The V gene is TRBV9, the J gene TRBJ2-3; 8 bases align to TRBD2. The germline V gene encodes CDR1 SGDLS and CDR2 YYNGEE. The J segment lost 2 bases and the V segment lost 0 bases, leaving 2 bases of the junction unmatched. This CDR3 has 15 amino acids. The full variable domain, its missing parts supplied by reference TRBV9 and TRBJ2-3, is DSGVTQTPKHLITATGQRVTLRCSPRSGDLSVYWYQQSLDQGLQFLIQYYNGEERAKGNILERFSAQQFPDLHSELNLSSLELGDSALYFCASSVAGGFTDTQYFGPGTRLTVL.

The rearrangement joins TRBV5-1 to TRBJ2-3; possibly TRBD2 for D (5 bases). CDR1 and CDR2 from the germline V gene are SGHRS and YFSETQ. CDR3 size: 16 residues. V shed 5 bases and J shed 3 bases, with 19 bases lying between them. CDR3 amino acids: CASRSDSRVDTDTQYF. The CDR3 nucleotides are TGCGCCAGCAGGAGTGACTCGAGGGTCGATACAGATACGCAGTATTTT.